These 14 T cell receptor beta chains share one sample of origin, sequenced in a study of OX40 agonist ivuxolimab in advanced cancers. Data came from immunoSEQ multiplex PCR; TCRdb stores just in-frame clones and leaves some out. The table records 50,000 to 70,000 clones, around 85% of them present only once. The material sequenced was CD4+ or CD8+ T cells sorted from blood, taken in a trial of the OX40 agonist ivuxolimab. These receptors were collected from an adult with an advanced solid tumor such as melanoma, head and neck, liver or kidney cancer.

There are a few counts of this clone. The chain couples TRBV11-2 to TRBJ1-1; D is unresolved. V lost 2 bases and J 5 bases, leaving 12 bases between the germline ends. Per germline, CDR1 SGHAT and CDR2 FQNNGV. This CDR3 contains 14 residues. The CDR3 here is CASSLTTGSTEAFF. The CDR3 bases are TGTGCCAGCAGCTTAACAACGGGGAGTACTGAAGCTTTCTTT.

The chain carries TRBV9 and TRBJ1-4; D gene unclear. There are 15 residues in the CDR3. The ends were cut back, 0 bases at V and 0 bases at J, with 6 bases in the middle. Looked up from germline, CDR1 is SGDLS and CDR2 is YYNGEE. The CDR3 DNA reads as TGTGCCAGCAGCGTAGCCAGTTCAACTAATGAAAAACTGTTTTTT. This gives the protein CASSVASSTNEKLFF.

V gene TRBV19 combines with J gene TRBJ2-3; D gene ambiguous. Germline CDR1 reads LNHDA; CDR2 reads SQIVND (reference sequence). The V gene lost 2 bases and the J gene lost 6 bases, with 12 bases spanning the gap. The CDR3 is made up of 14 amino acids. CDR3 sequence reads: CASSISRLGDTQYF. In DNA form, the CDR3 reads TGTGCCAGTAGTATAAGCAGGCTTGGGGATACGCAGTATTTT. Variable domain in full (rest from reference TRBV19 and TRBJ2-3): DGGITQSPKYLFRKEGQNVTLSCEQNLNHDAMYWYRQDPGQGLRLIYYSQIVNDFQKGDIAEGYSVSREKKESFPLTVTSAQKNPTAFYLCASSISRLGDTQYFGPGTRLTVL.

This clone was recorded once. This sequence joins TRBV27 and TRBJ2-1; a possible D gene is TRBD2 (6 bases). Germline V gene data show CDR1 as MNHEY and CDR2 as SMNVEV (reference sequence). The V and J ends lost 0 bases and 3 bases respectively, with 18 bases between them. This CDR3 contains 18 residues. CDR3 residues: CASSLSDWPGGSYNEQFF. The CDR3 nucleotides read TGTGCCAGCAGTTTATCCGATTGGCCCGGGGGTAGCTACAATGAGCAGTTCTTC.

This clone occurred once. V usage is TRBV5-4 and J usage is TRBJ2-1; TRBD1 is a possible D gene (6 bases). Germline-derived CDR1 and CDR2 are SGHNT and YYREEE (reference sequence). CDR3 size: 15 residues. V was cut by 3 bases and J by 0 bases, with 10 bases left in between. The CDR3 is CASSSGTSSYNEQFF. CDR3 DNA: TGTGCCAGCAGCTCGGGGACAAGCTCCTACAATGAGCAGTTCTTC.

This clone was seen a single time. In DNA, the CDR3 is TGTGCCAGTAGTCCCAGAGGCCCGACACTGGGTTCAGATACGCAGTATTTT. Amino acid sequence: CASSPRGPTLGSDTQYF. The chain employs TRBV19 and TRBJ2-3; unclear D gene. Germline-derived CDR1 and CDR2 are LNHDA and SQIVND (reference sequence). V was shortened by 5 bases and J by 4 bases, with 22 bases between the two germline ends. The CDR3 runs to 17 residues.

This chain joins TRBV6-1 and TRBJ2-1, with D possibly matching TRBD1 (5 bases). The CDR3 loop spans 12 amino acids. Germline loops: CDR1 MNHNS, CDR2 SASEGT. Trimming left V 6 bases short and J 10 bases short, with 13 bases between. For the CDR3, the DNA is TGTGCCAGCAGAGAGGTCAGGGCAGAGCAGTTCTTC. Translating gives CASREVRAEQFF.

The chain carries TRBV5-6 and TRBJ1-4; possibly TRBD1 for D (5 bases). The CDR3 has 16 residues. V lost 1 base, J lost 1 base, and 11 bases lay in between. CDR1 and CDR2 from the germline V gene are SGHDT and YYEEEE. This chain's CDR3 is CASSLSPGRTNEKLFF. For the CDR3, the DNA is TGTGCCAGCAGCTTGTCTCCGGGACGAACTAATGAAAAACTGTTTTTT.

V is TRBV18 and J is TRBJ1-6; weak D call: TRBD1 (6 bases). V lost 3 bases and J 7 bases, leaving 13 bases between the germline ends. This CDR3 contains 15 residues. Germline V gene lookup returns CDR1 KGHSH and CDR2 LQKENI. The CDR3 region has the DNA TGTGCCAGCTCACCCCAAGGACAGTACAATTCACCCCTCCACTTT. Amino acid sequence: CASSPQGQYNSPLHF.

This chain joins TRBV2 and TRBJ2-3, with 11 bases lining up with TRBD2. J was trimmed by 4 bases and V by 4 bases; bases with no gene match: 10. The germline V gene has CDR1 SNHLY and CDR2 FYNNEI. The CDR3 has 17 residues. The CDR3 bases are TGTGCCAGCAGTGCCTACCCCACTAGCGGGAGAGCAGATACGCAGTATTTT. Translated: CASSAYPTSGRADTQYF.

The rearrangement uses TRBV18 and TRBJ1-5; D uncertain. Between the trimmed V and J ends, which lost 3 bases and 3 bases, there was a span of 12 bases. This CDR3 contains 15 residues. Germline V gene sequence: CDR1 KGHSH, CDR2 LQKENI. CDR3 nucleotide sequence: TGTGCCAGCTCACCTCAAGCAGGCCACAATCAGCCCCAGCATTTT. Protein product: CASSPQAGHNQPQHF.

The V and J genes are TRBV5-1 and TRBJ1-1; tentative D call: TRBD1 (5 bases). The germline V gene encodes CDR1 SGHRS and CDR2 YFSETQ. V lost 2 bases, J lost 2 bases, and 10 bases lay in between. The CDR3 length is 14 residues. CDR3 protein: CASSFGGVNTEAFF. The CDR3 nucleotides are TGCGCCAGCAGCTTTGGAGGGGTTAACACTGAAGCTTTCTTT.

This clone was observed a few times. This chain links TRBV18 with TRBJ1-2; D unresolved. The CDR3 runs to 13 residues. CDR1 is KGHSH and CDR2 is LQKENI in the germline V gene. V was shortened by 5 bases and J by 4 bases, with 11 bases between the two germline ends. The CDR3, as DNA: TGTGCCAGCTCAGACCTAGATTCCTATGGCTACACCTTC. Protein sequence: CASSDLDSYGYTF.

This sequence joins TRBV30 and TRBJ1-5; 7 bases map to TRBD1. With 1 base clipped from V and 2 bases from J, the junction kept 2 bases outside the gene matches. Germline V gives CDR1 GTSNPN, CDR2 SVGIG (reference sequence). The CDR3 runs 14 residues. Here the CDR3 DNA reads TGTGCCTGGAGTGAGGGGGCAGGCAATCAGCCCCAGCATTTT. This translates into CAWSEGAGNQPQHF.